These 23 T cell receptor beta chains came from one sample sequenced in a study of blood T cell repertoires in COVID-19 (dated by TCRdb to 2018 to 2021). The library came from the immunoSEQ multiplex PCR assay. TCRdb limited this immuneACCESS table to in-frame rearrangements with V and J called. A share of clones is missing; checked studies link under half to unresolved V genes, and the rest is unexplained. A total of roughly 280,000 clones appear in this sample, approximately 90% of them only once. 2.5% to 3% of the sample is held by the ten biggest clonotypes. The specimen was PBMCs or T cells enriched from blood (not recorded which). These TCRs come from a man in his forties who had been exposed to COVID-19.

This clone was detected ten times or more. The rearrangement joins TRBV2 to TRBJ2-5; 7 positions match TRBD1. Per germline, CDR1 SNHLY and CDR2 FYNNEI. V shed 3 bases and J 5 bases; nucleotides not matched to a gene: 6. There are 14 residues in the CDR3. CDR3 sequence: CASSDITGVETQYF. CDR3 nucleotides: TGTGCCAGCAGTGACATAACAGGGGTCGAGACCCAGTACTTC.

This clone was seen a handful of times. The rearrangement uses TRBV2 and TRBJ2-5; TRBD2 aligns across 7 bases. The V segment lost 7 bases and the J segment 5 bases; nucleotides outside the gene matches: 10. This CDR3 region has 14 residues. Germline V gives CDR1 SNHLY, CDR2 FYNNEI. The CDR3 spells CASKGGSEGETQYF. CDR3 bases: TGTGCCAGCAAAGGCGGGAGTGAGGGGGAGACCCAGTACTTC.

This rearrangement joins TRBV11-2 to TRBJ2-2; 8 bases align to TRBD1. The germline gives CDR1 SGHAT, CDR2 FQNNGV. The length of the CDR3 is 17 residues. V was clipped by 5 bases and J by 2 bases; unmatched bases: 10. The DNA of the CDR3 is TGTGCCAGCAGCCCACAAACAGGGGGATCAAACACCGGGGAGCTGTTTTTT. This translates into CASSPQTGGSNTGELFF.

The CDR3 here is CASSHEFGTPLYEQYF. Written as DNA, the CDR3 is TGCGCCAGCAGCCACGAGTTCGGGACTCCCCTCTACGAGCAGTACTTC. This chain connects TRBV4-1 to TRBJ2-7; D may be TRBD2 (6 bases). Germline V gene sequence: CDR1 MGHRA, CDR2 YSYEKL. Trimming pared 3 bases from V and 3 bases from J, leaving 18 bases between. The CDR3 is 16 amino acids.

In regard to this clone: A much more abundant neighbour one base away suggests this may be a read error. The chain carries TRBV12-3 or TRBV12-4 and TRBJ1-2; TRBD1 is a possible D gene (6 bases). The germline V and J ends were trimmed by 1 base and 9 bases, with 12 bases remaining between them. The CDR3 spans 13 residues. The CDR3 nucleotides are TGTGCCAGCAGTTTAGAAGGGGGAATTAGCTACACCTTC. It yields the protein CASSLEGGISYTF.

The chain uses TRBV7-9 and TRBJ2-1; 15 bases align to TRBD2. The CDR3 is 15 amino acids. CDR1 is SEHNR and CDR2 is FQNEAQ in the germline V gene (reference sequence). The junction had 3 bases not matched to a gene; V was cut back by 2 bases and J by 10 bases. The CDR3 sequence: CASSLTGTSGREQFF. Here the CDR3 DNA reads TGTGCCAGCAGCTTAACCGGGACTAGCGGGAGGGAGCAGTTCTTC.

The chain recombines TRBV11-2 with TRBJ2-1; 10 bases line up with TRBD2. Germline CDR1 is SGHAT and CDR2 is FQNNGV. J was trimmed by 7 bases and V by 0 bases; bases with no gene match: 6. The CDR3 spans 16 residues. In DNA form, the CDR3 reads TGTGCCAGCAGCTTAGAGAGCCTAGCGGGAGTAAATGAGCAGTTCTTC. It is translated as CASSLESLAGVNEQFF.

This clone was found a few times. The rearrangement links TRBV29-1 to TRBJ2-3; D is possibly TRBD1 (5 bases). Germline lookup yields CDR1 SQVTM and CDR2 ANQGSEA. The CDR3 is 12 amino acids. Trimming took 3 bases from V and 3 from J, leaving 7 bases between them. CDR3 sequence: CSVDKGTDTQYF. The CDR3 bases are TGCAGCGTTGATAAGGGGACAGATACGCAGTATTTT.

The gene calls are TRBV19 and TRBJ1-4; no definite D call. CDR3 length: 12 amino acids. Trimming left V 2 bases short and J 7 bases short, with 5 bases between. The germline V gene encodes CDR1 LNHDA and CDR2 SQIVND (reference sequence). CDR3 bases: TGTGCCAGTAGTATACTAGGTGAAAAACTGTTTTTT. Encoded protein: CASSILGEKLFF.

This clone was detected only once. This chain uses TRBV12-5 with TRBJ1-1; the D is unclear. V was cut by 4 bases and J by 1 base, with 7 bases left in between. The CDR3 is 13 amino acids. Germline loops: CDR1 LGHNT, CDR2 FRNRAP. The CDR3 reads CASGSPENTEAFF. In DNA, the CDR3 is TGTGCTAGTGGTTCCCCAGAGAACACTGAAGCTTTCTTT.

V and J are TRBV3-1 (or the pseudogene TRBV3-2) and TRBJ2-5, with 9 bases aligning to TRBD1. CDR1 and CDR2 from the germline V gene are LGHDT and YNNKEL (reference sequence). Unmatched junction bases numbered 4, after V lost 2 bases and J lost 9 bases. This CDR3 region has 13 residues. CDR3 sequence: CASSQRDREAQYF. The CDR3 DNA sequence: TGTGCCAGCAGCCAAAGGGACAGGGAGGCCCAGTACTTC.

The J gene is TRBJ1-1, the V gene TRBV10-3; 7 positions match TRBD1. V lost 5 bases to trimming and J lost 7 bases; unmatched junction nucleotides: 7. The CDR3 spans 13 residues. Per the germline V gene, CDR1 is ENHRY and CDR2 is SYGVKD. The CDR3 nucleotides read TGTGCCATCAGTTTCCGGGACAGTCGTGAAGCTTTCTTT. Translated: CAISFRDSREAFF.

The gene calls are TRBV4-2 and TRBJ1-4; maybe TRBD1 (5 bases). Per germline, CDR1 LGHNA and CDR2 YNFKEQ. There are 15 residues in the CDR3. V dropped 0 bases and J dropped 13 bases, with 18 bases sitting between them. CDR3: CASSQEGGASVRLFF. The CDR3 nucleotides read TGTGCCAGCAGCCAAGAAGGCGGGGCGTCAGTGAGACTGTTTTTT.

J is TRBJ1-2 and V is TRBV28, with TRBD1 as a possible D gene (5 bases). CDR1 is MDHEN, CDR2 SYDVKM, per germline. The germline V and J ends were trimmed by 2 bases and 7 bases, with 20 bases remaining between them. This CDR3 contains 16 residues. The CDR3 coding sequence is TGTGCCAGCAGTTTAGGGGGAGGTGGGCAGAGGGTTGGCTACACCTTC. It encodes CASSLGGGGQRVGYTF.

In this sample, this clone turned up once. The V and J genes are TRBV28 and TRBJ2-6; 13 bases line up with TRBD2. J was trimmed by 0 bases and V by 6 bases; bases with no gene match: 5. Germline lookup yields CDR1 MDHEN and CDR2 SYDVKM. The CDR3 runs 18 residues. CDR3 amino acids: CASSQGLAGYSGANVLTF. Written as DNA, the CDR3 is TGTGCCAGCAGCCAGGGACTAGCGGGATACTCTGGGGCCAACGTCCTGACTTTC.

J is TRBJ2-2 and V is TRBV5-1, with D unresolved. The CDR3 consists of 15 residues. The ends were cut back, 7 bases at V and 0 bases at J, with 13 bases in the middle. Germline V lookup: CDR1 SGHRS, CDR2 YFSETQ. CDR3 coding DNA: TGCGCCAGCGGTGAGGATCCTTCGAACACCGGGGAGCTGTTTTTT. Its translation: CASGEDPSNTGELFF.

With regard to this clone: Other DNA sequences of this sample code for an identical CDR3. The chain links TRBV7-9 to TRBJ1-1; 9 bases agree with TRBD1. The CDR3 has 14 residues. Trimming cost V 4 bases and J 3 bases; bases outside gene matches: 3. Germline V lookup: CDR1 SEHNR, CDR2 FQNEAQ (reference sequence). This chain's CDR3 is CASSSGQGDTEAFF. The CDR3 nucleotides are TGTGCCAGCAGCTCGGGACAGGGTGACACTGAAGCTTTCTTT.

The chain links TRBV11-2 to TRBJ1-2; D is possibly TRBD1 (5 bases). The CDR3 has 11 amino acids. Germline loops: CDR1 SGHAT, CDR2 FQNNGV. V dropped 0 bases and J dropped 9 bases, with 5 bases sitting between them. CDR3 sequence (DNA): TGTGCCAGCAGCTTAGAGGGGCGCTACACCTTC. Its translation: CASSLEGRYTF. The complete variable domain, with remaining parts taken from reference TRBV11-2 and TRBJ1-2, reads EAGVAQSPRYKIIEKRQSVAFWCNPISGHATLYWYQQILGQGPKLLIQFQNNGVVDDSQLPKDRFSAERLKGVDSTLKIQPAKLEDSAVYLCASSLEGRYTFGSGTRLTVV.

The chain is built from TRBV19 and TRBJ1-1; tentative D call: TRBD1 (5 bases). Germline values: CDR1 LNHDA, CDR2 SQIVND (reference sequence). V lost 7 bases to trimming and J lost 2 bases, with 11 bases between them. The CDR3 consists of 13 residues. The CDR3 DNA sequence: TGTGCCAGTACCGACAGAATAAACACTGAAGCTTTCTTT. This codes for CASTDRINTEAFF.

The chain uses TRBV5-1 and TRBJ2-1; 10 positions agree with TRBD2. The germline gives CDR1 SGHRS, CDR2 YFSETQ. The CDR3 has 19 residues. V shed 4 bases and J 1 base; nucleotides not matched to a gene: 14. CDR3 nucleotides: TGCGCCAGCAGCCTAAAACGAGCTAGCGGGAGTGGGTCCTACAATGAGCAGTTCTTC. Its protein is CASSLKRASGSGSYNEQFF.

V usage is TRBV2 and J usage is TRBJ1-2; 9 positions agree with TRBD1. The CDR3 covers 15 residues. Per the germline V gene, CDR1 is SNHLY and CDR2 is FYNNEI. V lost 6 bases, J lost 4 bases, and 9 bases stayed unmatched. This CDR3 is CASSVPGQGIYGYTF. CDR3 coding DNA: TGTGCCAGCAGCGTCCCGGGACAGGGAATCTATGGCTACACCTTC.

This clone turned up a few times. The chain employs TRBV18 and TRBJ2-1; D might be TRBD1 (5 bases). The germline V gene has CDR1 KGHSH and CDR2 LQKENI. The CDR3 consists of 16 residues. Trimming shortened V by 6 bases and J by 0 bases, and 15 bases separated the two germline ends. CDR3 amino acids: CASSPNRGSSYNEQFF. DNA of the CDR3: TGTGCCAGCTCCCCAAATAGGGGTTCCTCCTACAATGAGCAGTTCTTC.

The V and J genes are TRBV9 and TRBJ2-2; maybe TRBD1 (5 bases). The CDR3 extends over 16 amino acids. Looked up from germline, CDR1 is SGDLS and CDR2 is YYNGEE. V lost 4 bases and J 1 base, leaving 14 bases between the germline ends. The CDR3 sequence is CASSPNRNRNTGELFF. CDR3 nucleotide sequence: TGTGCCAGCAGCCCAAACAGGAATCGGAACACCGGGGAGCTGTTTTTT. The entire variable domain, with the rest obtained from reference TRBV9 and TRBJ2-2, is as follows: DSGVTQTPKHLITATGQRVTLRCSPRSGDLSVYWYQQSLDQGLQFLIQYYNGEERAKGNILERFSAQQFPDLHSELNLSSLELGDSALYFCASSPNRNRNTGELFFGEGSRLTVL.